Following are 11 T cell receptor beta chains from one sample sequenced in a study of T cell responses to AZD1222 COVID-19 vaccine. Profiling relied on immunoSEQ multiplex PCR, and the TCRdb table lists in-frame clones only, not all of them. The sample shows around 100,000 clones, around 94% of them seen only once. The sample was peripheral blood, taken on day 0 of AZD1222 vaccination. These receptors came from an adult in good health.

The chain has TRBV30 and TRBJ1-2; D is uncertain. The V and J ends lost 2 bases and 2 bases respectively, with 9 bases between them. The germline V gene has CDR1 GTSNPN and CDR2 SVGIG (reference sequence). The CDR3 has 13 amino acids. The CDR3 protein is CAWSLGINYGYTF. The DNA for the CDR3 is TGTGCCTGGAGTCTGGGCATAAACTATGGCTACACCTTC.

The sample holds one count of this clone. The rearrangement joins TRBV29-1 to TRBJ1-5; D not resolved. Germline-derived CDR1 and CDR2 are SQVTM and ANQGSEA. The ends were cut back, 2 bases at V and 11 bases at J, with 10 bases in the middle. This CDR3 has 11 amino acids. CDR3 nucleotide sequence: TGCAGCGTTGAAACCGGCAGAACCCAGCATTTT. Protein sequence: CSVETGRTQHF.

V gene TRBV29-1 combines with J gene TRBJ1-2, with D unresolved. The CDR3 has 10 residues. The germline V gene has CDR1 SQVTM and CDR2 ANQGSEA. The germline V and J ends were trimmed by 5 bases and 4 bases, with 5 bases remaining between them. The CDR3 sequence: CSVHGYGYTF. The CDR3 nucleotides read TGCAGCGTTCACGGCTATGGCTACACCTTC.

The chain uses TRBV5-1 and TRBJ2-7, with D perhaps matching TRBD1 (5 bases). Trimming took 3 bases from V and 7 from J, leaving 8 bases between them. Germline-derived CDR1 and CDR2 are SGHRS and YFSETQ. The CDR3 spans 11 residues. CDR3 bases: TGCGCCAGCAGCTCGAACAGGGAGCAGTACTTC. The encoded protein is CASSSNREQYF.

The chain combines TRBV19 with TRBJ1-4; no clear D gene. The V and J ends lost 5 bases and 0 bases respectively, with 10 bases between them. The CDR3 is 15 amino acids. CDR1 is LNHDA, CDR2 SQIVND, per germline (reference sequence). CDR3: CASSARFATNEKLFF. The CDR3 DNA sequence: TGTGCCAGTAGTGCCCGATTTGCAACTAATGAAAAACTGTTTTTT.

This chain connects TRBV24-1 to TRBJ2-1, with 8 bases matching TRBD2. V shed 4 bases, J shed 7 bases, and the junction held 5 bases outside the gene matches. CDR3 length equals 14 residues. Germline CDR1 KGHDR, CDR2 SFDVKD. The CDR3 reads CATSDQTGGNEQFF. As DNA, the CDR3 is TGTGCCACCAGTGACCAGACGGGAGGGAATGAGCAGTTCTTC.

V gene TRBV4-1 combines with J gene TRBJ1-2; D remains unclear. Germline CDR1 MGHRA, CDR2 YSYEKL. V lost 5 bases, J lost 2 bases, and 12 bases lay in between. The CDR3 has 14 amino acids. The CDR3 DNA reads as TGCGCCAGCAGCTCATTAACAGTAAACTATGGCTACACCTTC. It encodes CASSSLTVNYGYTF.

In this sample, this clone turned up a few times. This rearrangement joins TRBV19 to TRBJ2-1; D is unresolved. The CDR3 is 13 residues long. Trimming removed 2 bases at V and 6 bases at J, with 8 bases between. Germline V CDR1 and CDR2: LNHDA, SQIVND (reference sequence). CDR3 amino acids: CASSIIAGNEQFF. The CDR3 coding sequence is TGTGCCAGTAGTATAATCGCAGGCAATGAGCAGTTCTTC.

The chain carries TRBV5-1 and TRBJ2-1; the match to TRBD2 covers 11 bases. This CDR3 contains 15 residues. J was trimmed by 6 bases and V by 2 bases; bases with no gene match: 4. CDR1 is SGHRS and CDR2 is YFSETQ in the germline V gene. The CDR3 sequence is CASSLLAGEANEQFF. The CDR3 DNA reads as TGCGCCAGCAGCTTACTAGCGGGAGAAGCCAATGAGCAGTTCTTC.

The chain's CDR3 is CASSPNPQGSTEAFF. CDR3 DNA sequence: TGTGCCAGCTCACCAAACCCCCAGGGAAGTACTGAAGCTTTCTTT. The chain joins TRBV18 to TRBJ1-1; tentative D call: TRBD1 (5 bases). The CDR3 totals 15 residues. Trimming pared 2 bases from V and 5 bases from J, leaving 15 bases between. Germline CDR1 and CDR2: KGHSH and LQKENI.

The V gene is TRBV6-2 or TRBV6-3, the J gene TRBJ1-2, with a weak D call TRBD1 (5 bases). The CDR3 covers 13 residues. Germline-derived CDR1 and CDR2 are MNHEY and SVGEGT. Deletions cut 6 bases from V and 8 bases from J, with 16 bases between. The CDR3: CASRPGEGRGYTF. The CDR3 region has the DNA TGTGCCAGCAGACCTGGGGAGGGGCGCGGCTACACCTTC.